This record looks at one TCR beta chain sequence and its context. This CDR3 contains 15 residues. J was trimmed by 0 bases and V by 3 bases; bases with no gene match: 5. Germline V gene lookup returns CDR1 LNHDA and CDR2 SQIVND (reference sequence). This sample stems from a study of blood T cell repertoires in COVID-19. Across the whole study: Acute and convalescent COVID-19 samples came from the United States, Italy and Spain. In each case, the material was cDNA or gDNA derived from T cells, B-cell-depleted T cells, or PBMCs.

In the original processing: Estimation of nucleated cell counts relied on the amplification of reference gene primers. The protocol was immunoSEQ multiplex PCR, while the TCRdb copy is restricted to in-frame clones and leaves out a portion. Clonal size and the V and J genes are those of that table, whereas D and trimming came from the DNA. The sample lists under 150,000 clones, around 89% occurring once. This receptor was obtained from a man aged 50-60 years with active or convalescent COVID-19. Sequenced input: peripheral blood. The chain couples TRBV19 to TRBJ2-7; TRBD1 agrees at 7 bases. DNA of the CDR3: TGTGCCAGTAGTATGGCCCGGGACAGCTCCTACGAGCAGTACTTC. This encodes CASSMARDSSYEQYF.